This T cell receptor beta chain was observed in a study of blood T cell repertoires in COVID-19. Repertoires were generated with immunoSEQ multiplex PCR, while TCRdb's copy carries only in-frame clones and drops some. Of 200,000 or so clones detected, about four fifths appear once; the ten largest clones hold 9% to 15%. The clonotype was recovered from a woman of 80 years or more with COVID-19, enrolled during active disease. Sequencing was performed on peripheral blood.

As DNA, the CDR3 is TGTGCCAGCATGGACAGGGGACCATCCTACGAGCAGTACTTC. This sequence encodes CASMDRGPSYEQYF. This chain joins TRBV27 and TRBJ2-7, with 9 nucleotides matching TRBD1. The junction had 5 bases not matched to a gene; V was cut back by 7 bases and J by 1 base. The CDR3 extends over 14 amino acids. The germline V gene has CDR1 MNHEY and CDR2 SMNVEV (reference sequence).